These T cell receptor beta chains were read from a single sample in a study of beta chain features in type 1 diabetes. Using immunoSEQ multiplex PCR, the repertoire was profiled, and TCRdb retains in-frame clones only, with some absent. Of some 270,000 clones in the sample, roughly 13% were seen once. Sequenced sample: naive CD4+ T cells from blood. Receptors originate from a middle-aged woman in good health. CDR3s include the opening cysteine and the closing phenylalanine or tryptophan. D genes are given only for firm matches. The listing skips clone size in some rows; elsewhere it reads once, few, many or a size class.

cdr3_nt cdr3_aa j_call clone_size d_call v_call
TGTGCCATCCGGCCTAGCGGGGGGGCCATCGCAGATACGCAGTATTTT CAIRPSGGAIADTQYF TRBJ2-3 few TRBD2 TRBV10-3
TGCGCCAGCACTCAGGGGGAACTAAGCACAGATACGCAGTATTTT CASTQGELSTDTQYF TRBJ2-3 few TRBD1 TRBV5-1
TGCGCCAGCAGCACGGGACTAGCGGGGCAAGAGACCCAGTACTTC CASSTGLAGQETQYF TRBJ2-5 once TRBD2 TRBV5-1
TGTGCCAGCTCACCATCAGTACAGGAGCAGTTCTTC CASSPSVQEQFF TRBJ2-1 few NA TRBV18
TGTGCCACGGGCGGGGTAGCTAATGAAAAACTGTTTTTT CATGGVANEKLFF TRBJ1-4 few NA TRBV6-5
TGTGCTGGCAGGGGGGAGACCCAGTACTTC CAGRGETQYF TRBJ2-5 few TRBD1 TRBV2
TGTGCCAGCAGCTTGGGAGGTTACCAAGAGACCCAGTACTTC CASSLGGYQETQYF TRBJ2-5 NA NA TRBV5-4
TGTGCCATCAGTGAGTCTACTGGCACAGATACGCAGTATTTT CAISESTGTDTQYF TRBJ2-3 few NA TRBV10-3
TGTGCCAGTAAAGATAAGTGGACTACCAAGAGTAGCTATGGCTACACCTTC CASKDKWTTKSSYGYTF TRBJ1-2 few NA TRBV19
TGTGCCAGTAGTAGGGGTCAGGGGGTAGGAACCCAGTACTTC CASSRGQGVGTQYF TRBJ2-5 NA TRBD1 TRBV19
TGCGCCAGCAGCTGGGGGGGTTCTGGGCCCCAGCATTTT CASSWGGSGPQHF TRBJ1-5 few NA TRBV5-1
TGTGCCAGCAGCTTAGATTCCAGTTCCTACGAGCAGTACTTC CASSLDSSSYEQYF TRBJ2-7 NA NA TRBV7-9
TGCGCCAGCAGCTCCCTGGTTCAGACAGGCAGATTCCCCTACGAGCAGTACTTC CASSSLVQTGRFPYEQYF TRBJ2-7 NA NA TRBV5-1
TGCAGCGTTAGTGGGCCGGATGAAAAACTGTTTTTT CSVSGPDEKLFF TRBJ1-4 NA NA TRBV29-1
TGCGCCAGCAGCCAAGAACGAGGTGCGGGGGGTTCCACAGATACGCAGTATTTT CASSQERGAGGSTDTQYF TRBJ2-3 NA TRBD2 TRBV4-1
TGTGCCAGCAGCGTAGATGGGAGCGGGGGCCTTCAAGAGACCCAGTACTTC CASSVDGSGGLQETQYF TRBJ2-5 few TRBD2 TRBV9